A single sample is the source of the 30 T cell receptor beta chains below, sequenced in a study of OX40 agonist ivuxolimab in advanced cancers. The data were produced by immunoSEQ multiplex PCR, yet TCRdb's version contains in-frame clones alone and is incomplete. There are about 100,000 clones in the sample; approximately 89% occur only once, and approximately 0.16% lies in the top ten. The sample here was CD4+ or CD8+ T cells sorted from blood, taken in a trial of the OX40 agonist ivuxolimab. The source of these receptors is an adult with an advanced solid tumor such as melanoma, head and neck, liver or kidney cancer.

V and J are TRBV5-1 and TRBJ2-1; D is possibly TRBD1 or TRBD2 (5 bases each). V lost 0 bases and J 0 bases, leaving 7 bases between the germline ends. CDR3 length equals 15 residues. The germline gives CDR1 SGHRS, CDR2 YFSETQ. In DNA, the CDR3 is TGCGCCAGCAGCTTGGATGGGGGCTCCTACAATGAGCAGTTCTTC. Translated: CASSLDGGSYNEQFF. The whole variable domain, filled in from reference TRBV5-1 and TRBJ2-1, reads KAGVTQTPRYLIKTRGQQVTLSCSPISGHRSVSWYQQTPGQGLQFLFEYFSETQRNKGNFPGRFSGRQFSNSRSEMNVSTLELGDSALYLCASSLDGGSYNEQFFGPGTRLTVL.

J is TRBJ2-1 and V is TRBV5-5; D ambiguous. From germline, CDR1 is SGHKS and CDR2 YYEKEE (reference sequence). The CDR3 has 11 residues. The V end was cut by 1 base, the J end by 4 bases, with 0 bases between. Here the CDR3 reads CASSLYNEQFF. The DNA of the CDR3 is TGTGCCAGCAGCTTGTACAATGAGCAGTTCTTC.

In this sample, this clone turned up a few times. This sequence joins TRBV2 and TRBJ1-1; D call uncertain. The V end lost 10 bases, the J end lost 1 base, and 10 bases lay between the germline ends. The germline CDR1 and CDR2 sequences are SNHLY and FYNNEI. This CDR3 has 12 residues. CDR3 in DNA: TGTGCCACCACCCCGAAGAACACTGAAGCTTTCTTT. It translates to CATTPKNTEAFF. The entire variable domain, with the rest obtained from reference TRBV2 and TRBJ1-1, is as follows: EPEVTQTPSHQVTQMGQEVILRCVPISNHLYFYWYRQILGQKVEFLVSFYNNEISEKSEIFDDQFSVERPDGSNFTLKIRSTKLEDSAMYFCATTPKNTEAFFGQGTRLTVV.

The J gene is TRBJ1-1, the V gene TRBV11-2, with D possibly TRBD1 on 6 matching bases. Trimming took off 1 base at V and 1 base at J, with 7 bases between the two ends. The CDR3 consists of 14 residues. Germline CDR1 and CDR2: SGHAT and FQNNGV. For the CDR3, the DNA is TGTGCCAGCAGCTTAGGACAGGCGAACACTGAAGCTTTCTTT. It specifies CASSLGQANTEAFF.

The chain recombines TRBV7-9 with TRBJ2-5; the D gene could be TRBD1 or TRBD2 (6 bases each). Looked up from germline, CDR1 is SEHNR and CDR2 is FQNEAQ (reference sequence). Trimming cost V 2 bases and J 4 bases, with 8 bases left between them. The CDR3 length is 13 residues. The CDR3 is CASSLKGGETQYF. CDR3 DNA sequence: TGTGCCAGCAGCTTAAAGGGGGGAGAGACCCAGTACTTC.

V and J are TRBV6-5 and TRBJ1-6; no clear D. This CDR3 has 13 amino acids. CDR1 is MNHEY and CDR2 is SVGAGI in the germline V gene. V shed 6 bases and J shed 5 bases, with 8 bases lying between them. This CDR3 reads CASRAQDNSPLHF. Written as DNA, the CDR3 is TGTGCCAGCAGGGCTCAGGATAATTCACCCCTCCACTTT.

The CDR3 loop reads CATSRVGTGEDTQYF. The CDR3 DNA is TGTGCCACCAGCAGAGTGGGGACAGGGGAAGATACGCAGTATTTT. V usage is TRBV15 and J usage is TRBJ2-3; 10 nucleotides align to TRBD1. Losses at the gene ends were 1 base for V and 5 bases for J; bases not matched to a gene: 3. CDR3 length: 15 residues. Germline assignment: CDR1 LNHNV and CDR2 YYDKDF (reference sequence).

The genes are TRBV5-6 and TRBJ2-3; TRBD1 aligns across 7 bases. The germline CDR1 and CDR2 sequences are SGHDT and YYEEEE. The CDR3 is 13 residues long. With 0 bases clipped from V and 6 bases from J, the junction kept 1 base outside the gene matches. The CDR3 DNA is TGTGCCAGCAGCTTGGTACAGGGGGATACGCAGTATTTT. It codes for CASSLVQGDTQYF.

This clone has just one count. This chain joins TRBV15 and TRBJ2-1; TRBD2 matches 11 bases. With V trimmed by 5 bases and J by 7 bases, 4 bases remained unmatched. Germline CDR1 LNHNV, CDR2 YYDKDF (reference sequence). The CDR3 length is 14 residues. This chain's CDR3 is CATSYLAGGNEQFF. In nucleotides, the CDR3 is TGTGCCACCAGCTACCTAGCGGGAGGTAATGAGCAGTTCTTC.

The chain joins TRBV9 to TRBJ1-4; TRBD1 matches 7 bases. CDR1 SGDLS and CDR2 YYNGEE come from the germline V gene. The V segment lost 4 bases and the J segment 8 bases; nucleotides outside the gene matches: 14. CDR3 length: 16 residues. In nucleotides, the CDR3 is TGTGCCAGCAGCCCCTTCGGGGGAGGAGGGGGCGAAAAACTGTTTTTT. Residues: CASSPFGGGGGEKLFF.

The rearrangement uses TRBV11-2 and TRBJ2-7, with D tentatively TRBD1 (6 bases). This CDR3 region has 13 residues. CDR1 SGHAT and CDR2 FQNNGV come from the germline V gene. Trimming removed 2 bases from V and 6 bases from J, with 11 bases in between. The CDR3: CASSLHRVGEQYF. In DNA form, the CDR3 reads TGTGCCAGCAGCTTACACAGGGTAGGCGAGCAGTACTTC.

The chain joins TRBV28 to TRBJ2-7; the D is unclear. There are 14 residues in the CDR3. Germline-derived CDR1 and CDR2 are MDHEN and SYDVKM. The ends were cut back, 5 bases at V and 0 bases at J, with 11 bases in the middle. Here the CDR3 DNA reads TGTGCCAGCAGTCCCCGACACTCCTCCTACGAGCAGTACTTC. Translation gives CASSPRHSSYEQYF.

This chain uses TRBV5-1 with TRBJ1-2; 7 nucleotides line up with TRBD1. Per germline, CDR1 SGHRS and CDR2 YFSETQ. V shed 4 bases and J 1 base; nucleotides not matched to a gene: 10. The CDR3 is 16 residues long. The CDR3 region has the DNA TGCGCCAGCAGCCTAGGGGACAGCCCGGTTAACTATGGCTACACCTTC. As protein: CASSLGDSPVNYGYTF.

Only one count was recorded for this clone. The chain has TRBV7-8 and TRBJ2-1, with 10 bases matching TRBD1. Germline CDR1 SGHVS, CDR2 FQNEAQ. This CDR3 spans 16 amino acids. V gave up 6 bases and J gave up 0 bases; unmatched junction bases: 5. CDR3 sequence reads: CASRGTGVSSYNEQFF. The DNA for the CDR3 is TGTGCCAGCAGGGGGACAGGGGTAAGCTCCTACAATGAGCAGTTCTTC.

CDR3 region: CASSLSGQGPYEQYF. The CDR3 region has the DNA TGTGCCAGCAGTTTATCGGGGCAGGGACCCTACGAGCAGTACTTC. The chain has TRBV27 and TRBJ2-7; D tentatively fits TRBD1 or TRBD2 (5 bases each). Between the trimmed V and J ends, which lost 0 bases and 2 bases, there was a span of 11 bases. This CDR3 comprises 15 residues. Germline-derived CDR1 and CDR2 are MNHEY and SMNVEV (reference sequence).

The chain joins TRBV6-5 to TRBJ2-7; D perhaps matches TRBD1 (6 bases). Trimming shortened V by 6 bases and J by 1 base, and 13 bases separated the two germline ends. From germline, CDR1 is MNHEY and CDR2 SVGAGI. The CDR3 spans 14 residues. Here the CDR3 DNA reads TGTGCCAGCAGGTGGGGTAGGGGGTCCTACGAGCAGTACTTC. Translation: CASRWGRGSYEQYF.

The table lists this clone with a few counts. V usage is TRBV11-1 and J usage is TRBJ2-2; the D is unclear. The V and J ends lost 2 bases and 4 bases respectively, with 5 bases between them. The CDR3 is made up of 13 amino acids. Germline V gene sequence: CDR1 SGHAT, CDR2 FQDESV (reference sequence). The CDR3 loop is CASSLRSTGELFF. The CDR3, as DNA: TGTGCCAGCAGCTTACGGAGCACCGGGGAGCTGTTTTTT.

The genes are TRBV5-1 and TRBJ2-3, with 12 nucleotides matching TRBD2. Per the germline V gene, CDR1 is SGHRS and CDR2 is YFSETQ. The CDR3 is 17 amino acids. After removal of 4 bases from V and 4 bases from J, the junction contained 10 bases not matched to a gene. CDR3 sequence (DNA): TGCGCCAGCAGCCCGCAAACTAGCGGGAGGTTTCCAGATACGCAGTATTTT. Amino acids: CASSPQTSGRFPDTQYF. The full variable domain, in which reference TRBV5-1 and TRBJ2-3 provide the parts outside the CDR3, is KAGVTQTPRYLIKTRGQQVTLSCSPISGHRSVSWYQQTPGQGLQFLFEYFSETQRNKGNFPGRFSGRQFSNSRSEMNVSTLELGDSALYLCASSPQTSGRFPDTQYFGPGTRLTVL.

The rearrangement joins TRBV11-1 to TRBJ1-2; D unclear. Germline V lookup: CDR1 SGHAT, CDR2 FQDESV (reference sequence). The CDR3 is 14 amino acids. Trimming took 5 bases from V and 5 from J, leaving 15 bases between them. CDR3 in DNA: TGTGCCAGCAGCCGTCAGCCGGATGAGTATGGCTACACCTTC. Amino acids: CASSRQPDEYGYTF.

The J gene is TRBJ1-5, the V gene TRBV6-6, with D maybe TRBD1 (6 bases). The V gene lost 5 bases and the J gene lost 5 bases, with 13 bases spanning the gap. Germline loops: CDR1 MNHNY, CDR2 SVGAGI (reference sequence). The CDR3 totals 14 residues. The CDR3 is CASSVNQGYQPQHF. The DNA for the CDR3 is TGTGCCAGCAGTGTCAATCAGGGGTATCAGCCCCAGCATTTT.

V and J are TRBV15 and TRBJ2-7; D assignment may be TRBD1 or TRBD2 (5 bases each). CDR1 is LNHNV, CDR2 YYDKDF, per germline (reference sequence). With 3 bases removed from V and 4 bases from J, the gap between germline ends came to 19 bases. The CDR3 sequence is 16 residues long. The CDR3 loop reads CATSRGQGTTGYEQYF. The CDR3 DNA follows: TGTGCCACCAGCAGGGGTCAGGGTACTACGGGATACGAGCAGTACTTC.

The rearrangement joins TRBV28 to TRBJ1-4, with D hard to call. The CDR3 sequence is 14 residues long. Germline V gene lookup returns CDR1 MDHEN and CDR2 SYDVKM. V was shortened by 2 bases and J by 11 bases, with 15 bases between the two germline ends. This chain's CDR3 is CASSLPGQAGKLFF. CDR3 nucleotide sequence: TGTGCCAGCAGTTTACCCGGGCAGGCCGGGAAACTGTTTTTT.

The V gene is TRBV27, the J gene TRBJ1-2, with 10 bases identical to TRBD1. The junction had 6 bases not matched to a gene; V was cut back by 1 base and J by 7 bases. This CDR3 has 15 residues. Germline CDR1 is MNHEY and CDR2 is SMNVEV (reference sequence). The CDR3 DNA reads as TGTGCCAGCAGTTTATTAAGGGACAGGGGCTCTGGCTACACCTTC. Translated, it gives CASSLLRDRGSGYTF.

The CDR3, as DNA: TGCGCCAGCAGTGACAGCAGGGGGAGGCCTTACAATGAGCAGTTCTTC. It translates to CASSDSRGRPYNEQFF. The chain uses TRBV10-1 and TRBJ2-1, with D possibly TRBD1 on 7 matching bases. V lost 3 bases and J 4 bases, leaving 16 bases between the germline ends. The CDR3 loop spans 16 amino acids. The V gene's germline CDR1 is WNHNN and CDR2 SYGVQD (reference sequence).

V gene TRBV7-9 combines with J gene TRBJ2-3; D unresolved. The germline V gene has CDR1 SEHNR and CDR2 FQNEAQ (reference sequence). Between the trimmed V and J ends, which lost 5 bases and 2 bases, there was a span of 8 bases. This CDR3 comprises 13 residues. The CDR3 region is CASSILHTDTQYF. In DNA, the CDR3 is TGTGCCAGCAGCATTCTTCACACAGATACGCAGTATTTT. The full variable domain, its missing parts supplied by reference TRBV7-9 and TRBJ2-3, is DTGVSQNPRHKITKRGQNVTFRCDPISEHNRLYWYRQTLGQGPEFLTYFQNEAQLEKSRLLSDRFSAERPKGSFSTLEIQRTEQGDSAMYLCASSILHTDTQYFGPGTRLTVL.

The chain employs TRBV7-3 and TRBJ2-3, with D tentatively TRBD1 or TRBD2 (7 bases each). Trimming stripped 6 bases from V and 6 bases from J, with 19 bases between. CDR1 SGHTA and CDR2 FQGTGA come from the germline V gene. This CDR3 has 15 amino acids. The CDR3 is CASSFQGGKQDTQYF. CDR3 DNA: TGTGCCAGCAGTTTTCAGGGGGGGAAACAGGATACGCAGTATTTT.

This clone has only one observation. The chain carries TRBV7-9 and TRBJ2-3; no clear D. V gave up 2 bases and J gave up 0 bases, with 6 bases separating them. This CDR3 comprises 14 residues. CDR1 is SEHNR, CDR2 FQNEAQ, per germline (reference sequence). The CDR3 DNA follows: TGTGCCAGCAGCTTATCACATAGCACAGATACGCAGTATTTT. It translates to CASSLSHSTDTQYF.

This clone was seen only a few times. The chain joins TRBV18 to TRBJ2-3; 9 bases are a match to TRBD2. Germline CDR1 and CDR2: KGHSH and LQKENI. CDR3 length: 18 residues. Trimming took 3 bases from V and 2 from J; bases not matched to a gene: 12. The CDR3 nucleotides are TGTGCCAGCTCACCGAGGCCAGGACTAGCGACGATCACAGATACGCAGTATTTT. This sequence encodes CASSPRPGLATITDTQYF.

The chain links TRBV6-1 to TRBJ2-7, with 9 bases matching TRBD1. V trimming: 4 bases; J trimming: 2 bases; junction bases outside the gene matches: 9. This CDR3 has 16 residues. Germline CDR1 MNHNS, CDR2 SASEGT. CDR3 protein: CASSGSGTGIPYEQYF. The CDR3 nucleotides read TGTGCCAGCAGTGGATCCGGGACAGGGATTCCCTACGAGCAGTACTTC.

This clone was found a few times. The chain joins TRBV5-1 to TRBJ1-2; possible D gene TRBD1, 6 bases. The length of the CDR3 is 14 residues. Per the germline V gene, CDR1 is SGHRS and CDR2 is YFSETQ. V lost 0 bases to trimming and J lost 4 bases, with 10 bases between them. CDR3 sequence reads: CASSLEQGSYGYTF. CDR3 nucleotide sequence: TGCGCCAGCAGCTTGGAACAGGGATCCTATGGCTACACCTTC. The full variable domain, its missing parts supplied by reference TRBV5-1 and TRBJ1-2, is KAGVTQTPRYLIKTRGQQVTLSCSPISGHRSVSWYQQTPGQGLQFLFEYFSETQRNKGNFPGRFSGRQFSNSRSEMNVSTLELGDSALYLCASSLEQGSYGYTFGSGTRLTVV.